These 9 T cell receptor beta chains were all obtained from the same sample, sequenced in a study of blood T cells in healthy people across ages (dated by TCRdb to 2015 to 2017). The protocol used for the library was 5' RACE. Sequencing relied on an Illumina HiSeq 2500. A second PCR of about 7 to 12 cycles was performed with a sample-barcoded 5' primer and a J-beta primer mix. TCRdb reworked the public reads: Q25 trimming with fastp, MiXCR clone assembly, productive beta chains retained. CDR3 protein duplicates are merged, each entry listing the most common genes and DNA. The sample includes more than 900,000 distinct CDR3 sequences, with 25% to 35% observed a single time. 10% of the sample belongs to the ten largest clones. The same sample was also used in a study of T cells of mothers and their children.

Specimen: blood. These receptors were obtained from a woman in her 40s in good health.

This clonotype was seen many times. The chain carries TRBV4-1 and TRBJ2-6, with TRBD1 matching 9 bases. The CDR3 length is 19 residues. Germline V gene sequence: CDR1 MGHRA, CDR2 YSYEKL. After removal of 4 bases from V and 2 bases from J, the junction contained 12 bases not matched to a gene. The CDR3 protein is CASSPRGQGKIAGANVLTF. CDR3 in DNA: TGCGCCAGCAGCCCAAGAGGACAGGGGAAAATCGCTGGGGCCAACGTCCTGACTTTC.

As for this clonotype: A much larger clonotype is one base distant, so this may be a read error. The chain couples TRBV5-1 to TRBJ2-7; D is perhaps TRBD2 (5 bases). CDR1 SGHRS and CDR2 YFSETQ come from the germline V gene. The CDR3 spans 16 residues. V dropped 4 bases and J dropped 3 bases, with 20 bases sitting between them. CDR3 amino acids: CASSPPLERSCYEQYF. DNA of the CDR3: TGCGCCAGCAGCCCCCCTTTAGAGCGGAGCTGCTACGAGCAGTACTTC. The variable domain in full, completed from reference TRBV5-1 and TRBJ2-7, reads KAGVTQTPRYLIKTRGQQVTLSCSPISGHRSVSWYQQTPGQGLQFLFEYFSETQRNKGNFPGRFSGRQFSNSRSEMNVSTLELGDSALYLCASSPPLERSCYEQYFGPGTRLTVT.

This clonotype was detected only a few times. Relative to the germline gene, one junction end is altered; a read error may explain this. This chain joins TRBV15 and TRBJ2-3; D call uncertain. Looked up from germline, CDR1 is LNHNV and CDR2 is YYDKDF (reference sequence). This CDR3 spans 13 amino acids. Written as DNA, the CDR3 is TGTGCCACCGGCAGTCCCTACACAGATACGCAGTATTTT. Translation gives CATGSPYTDTQYF.

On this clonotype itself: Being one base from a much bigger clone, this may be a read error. The CDR3, as DNA: TGCAGCGTTAAAGATAATGAGCGGGGGGGCCCCTTGGAGACCCAGTACTTC. Translation gives CSVKDNERGGPLETQYF. The chain recombines TRBV29-1 with TRBJ2-5, with 10 bases matching TRBD2. Germline CDR1 SQVTM, CDR2 ANQGSEA. CDR3 length equals 17 residues.

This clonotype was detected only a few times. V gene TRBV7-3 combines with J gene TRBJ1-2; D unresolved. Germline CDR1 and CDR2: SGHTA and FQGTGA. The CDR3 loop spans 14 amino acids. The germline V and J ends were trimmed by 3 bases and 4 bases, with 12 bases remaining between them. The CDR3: CASSFSGRSYGYTF. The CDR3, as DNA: TGTGCCAGCAGCTTCTCCGGGCGGAGCTATGGCTACACCTTC.

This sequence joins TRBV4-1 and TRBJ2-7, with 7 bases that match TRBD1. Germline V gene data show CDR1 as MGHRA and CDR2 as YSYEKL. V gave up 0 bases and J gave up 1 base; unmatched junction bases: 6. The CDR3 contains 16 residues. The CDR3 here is CASSQDDREISYEQYF. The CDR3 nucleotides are TGCGCCAGCAGCCAAGACGACAGGGAAATTTCCTACGAGCAGTACTTC.

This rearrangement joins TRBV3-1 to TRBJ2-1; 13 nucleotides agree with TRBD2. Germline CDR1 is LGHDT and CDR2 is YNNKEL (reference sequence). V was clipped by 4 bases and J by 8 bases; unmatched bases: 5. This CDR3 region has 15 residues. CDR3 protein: CASSPGTSGVHEQFF. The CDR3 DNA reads TGTGCCAGCAGCCCCGGGACTAGCGGGGTTCATGAGCAGTTCTTC.

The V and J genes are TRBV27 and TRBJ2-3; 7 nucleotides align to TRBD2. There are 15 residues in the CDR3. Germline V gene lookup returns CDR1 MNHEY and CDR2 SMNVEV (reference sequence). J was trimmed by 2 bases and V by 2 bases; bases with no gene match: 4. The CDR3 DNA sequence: TGTGCCAGCAGTTTACGACTAGCTTCCACAGATACGCAGTATTTT. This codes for CASSLRLASTDTQYF.

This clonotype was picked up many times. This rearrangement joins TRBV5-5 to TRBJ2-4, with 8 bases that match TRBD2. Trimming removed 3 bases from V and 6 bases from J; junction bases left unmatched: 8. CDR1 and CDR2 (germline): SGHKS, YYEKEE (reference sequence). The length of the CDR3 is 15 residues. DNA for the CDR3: TGTGCCAGCAGCTGGGGGTCTGGACTAGCAAACATTCAGTACTTC. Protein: CASSWGSGLANIQYF.